The 8 T cell receptor beta chains in this list originate from one sample, sequenced in a study of blood T cell repertoires in COVID-19. Only in-frame clones appear in the TCRdb table, and some are missing; sequencing was by immunoSEQ multiplex PCR. The sample shows some 130,000 clones, around 87% of them seen only once. Input material: peripheral blood. These receptors all stem from a woman in her fifties or sixties with acute or convalescent COVID-19.

This chain connects TRBV3-1 (or the pseudogene TRBV3-2) to TRBJ1-6; 7 nucleotides line up with TRBD1. CDR3 length: 13 amino acids. J gave up 10 bases and V 5 bases, and 5 bases lay outside the gene matches. In germline, CDR1 is LGHDT, CDR2 YNNKEL (reference sequence). The CDR3 nucleotides are TGTGCCAGCAGCATTACAGGGGACTCACCCCTCCACTTT. It yields the protein CASSITGDSPLHF.

V gene TRBV10-1 combines with J gene TRBJ1-4, with D possibly matching TRBD1 (6 bases). Germline V gene sequence: CDR1 WNHNN, CDR2 SYGVQD (reference sequence). The V and J ends lost 3 bases and 8 bases respectively, with 13 bases between them. This CDR3 has 14 amino acids. Here the CDR3 reads CASSDPGEGEKLFF. In DNA form, the CDR3 reads TGCGCCAGCAGTGACCCAGGGGAAGGAGAAAAACTGTTTTTT.

The V gene is TRBV28, the J gene TRBJ2-5; D is perhaps TRBD2 (6 bases). The CDR3 spans 14 residues. Germline V gene data show CDR1 as MDHEN and CDR2 as SYDVKM. V lost 3 bases to trimming and J lost 5 bases, with 13 bases between them. CDR3 sequence reads: CASSFGGRVETQYF. The CDR3 region has the DNA TGTGCCAGCAGTTTTGGAGGGCGAGTGGAGACCCAGTACTTC.

The chain couples TRBV3-1 (or the pseudogene TRBV3-2) to TRBJ2-1; TRBD2 aligns across 10 bases. With V trimmed by 0 bases and J by 3 bases, 14 bases remained unmatched. Germline-derived CDR1 and CDR2 are LGHDT and YNNKEL (reference sequence). The CDR3 runs to 20 residues. The CDR3 spells CASSQDFPSGRNSLYNEQFF. The CDR3 DNA reads as TGTGCCAGCAGCCAAGATTTCCCTAGCGGGAGAAATAGTCTCTACAATGAGCAGTTCTTC.

This chain connects TRBV6-6 to TRBJ1-2; a weak D match, TRBD1 (5 bases). Germline values: CDR1 MNHNY, CDR2 SVGAGI (reference sequence). The CDR3 has 14 amino acids. Between the trimmed V and J ends, which lost 0 bases and 8 bases, there was a span of 13 bases. CDR3 protein: CASSYSQGIVGYTF. Here the CDR3 DNA reads TGTGCCAGCAGTTACTCGCAGGGTATTGTGGGCTACACCTTC.

The count of this clone is one. The V gene is TRBV18, the J gene TRBJ1-1, with 7 bases aligning to TRBD1. With 5 bases clipped from V and 4 bases from J, the junction kept 7 bases outside the gene matches. The CDR3 covers 14 residues. Germline V gene sequence: CDR1 KGHSH, CDR2 LQKENI. Here the CDR3 DNA reads TGTGCCAGCTCAACTCAGCAGGGGGGCACTGAAGCTTTCTTT. It codes for CASSTQQGGTEAFF.

V gene TRBV24-1 combines with J gene TRBJ2-2; 12 positions match TRBD2. Looked up from germline, CDR1 is KGHDR and CDR2 is SFDVKD. V gave up 5 bases and J gave up 1 base; unmatched junction bases: 4. CDR3 length: 17 amino acids. CDR3 in amino acids: CATSAPSGRGNTGELFF. The DNA of the CDR3 is TGTGCCACCAGTGCCCCTAGCGGGAGGGGGAACACCGGGGAGCTGTTTTTT.

The chain joins TRBV28 to TRBJ1-4; 9 bases are a match to TRBD1. Germline values: CDR1 MDHEN, CDR2 SYDVKM. The CDR3 is 13 residues long. V shed 6 bases and J 8 bases; nucleotides not matched to a gene: 4. The CDR3 sequence is CASRTGGGEKLFF. The CDR3 region has the DNA TGTGCCAGCAGGACAGGGGGAGGGGAAAAACTGTTTTTT.